This entry lists 14 T cell receptor beta chains sequenced from one sample in a study of beta chain features in type 1 diabetes. No antigen has been assigned to these receptors. Expressed TCRB transcripts were sequenced, since all the RNA that had been isolated was reverse transcribed. Libraries were prepared by immunoSEQ multiplex PCR; TCRdb keeps only in-frame clonotypes and omits some of them. The sample records over 150,000 clones, 10% being singletons. Broader study findings: Within each of all four CD4+ subsets, Type 1 diabetes patients had TCRB CDR3s that were moderately but significantly shorter.

Sequencing used central memory CD4+ T cells from blood. Source of these receptors: a man aged 30-40 years with type 1 diabetes.

CDR3 DNA sequence: TGTGCCAGCAGGGAACAGGGGGCGAACACTGAAGCTTTCTTT. Amino acids: CASREQGANTEAFF. The rearrangement links TRBV2 to TRBJ1-1; 9 positions agree with TRBD1. Germline V CDR1 and CDR2: SNHLY, FYNNEI. V lost 6 bases to trimming and J lost 1 base; unmatched junction nucleotides: 3. This CDR3 has 14 residues.

The chain recombines TRBV5-1 with TRBJ2-2, with 9 nucleotides matching TRBD1. CDR3 length: 14 amino acids. Trimming took 4 bases from V and 5 from J; bases not matched to a gene: 3. Per the germline V gene, CDR1 is SGHRS and CDR2 is YFSETQ. CDR3 residues: CASSGGQGTGELFF. The DNA for the CDR3 is TGCGCCAGCAGCGGGGGACAGGGTACCGGGGAGCTGTTTTTT.

The chain employs TRBV5-6 and TRBJ1-2, with D hard to call. Germline V CDR1 and CDR2: SGHDT, YYEEEE. The CDR3 has 11 amino acids. Trimming took 0 bases from V and 9 from J, leaving 6 bases between them. The CDR3 reads CASSLAGRYTF. Here the CDR3 DNA reads TGTGCCAGCAGCTTGGCGGGTCGCTACACCTTC.

The J gene is TRBJ2-5, the V gene TRBV28; D is possibly TRBD1 (5 bases). In germline, CDR1 is MDHEN, CDR2 SYDVKM. V dropped 6 bases and J dropped 4 bases, with 12 bases sitting between them. There are 13 residues in the CDR3. The CDR3: CASSRWGTETQYF. The CDR3 DNA sequence: TGTGCCAGCAGCAGATGGGGCACAGAGACCCAGTACTTC. The whole variable domain, remainder taken from reference TRBV28 and TRBJ2-5, is DVKVTQSSRYLVKRTGEKVFLECVQDMDHENMFWYRQDPGLGLRLIYFSYDVKMKEKGDIPEGYSVSREKKERFSLILESASTNQTSMYLCASSRWGTETQYFGPGTRLLVL.

This clone was seen more than once but under ten times. This chain joins TRBV28 and TRBJ2-3, with D perhaps matching TRBD1 (5 bases). The CDR3 consists of 15 residues. Germline V gives CDR1 MDHEN, CDR2 SYDVKM. V lost 10 bases and J 5 bases, leaving 22 bases between the germline ends. The CDR3, as DNA: TGTGCCACCAAAACGATAGACAGATCCGGAGATACGCAGTATTTT. Residues: CATKTIDRSGDTQYF.

This clone was seen more than once but under ten times. This chain connects TRBV5-4 to TRBJ2-5; 9 bases are shared with TRBD2. Per germline, CDR1 SGHNT and CDR2 YYREEE (reference sequence). The length of the CDR3 is 17 residues. V lost 3 bases to trimming and J lost 1 base; unmatched junction nucleotides: 10. The CDR3 is CASSWEGLAGIQETQYF. The CDR3 DNA sequence: TGTGCCAGCAGCTGGGAAGGGCTAGCGGGGATCCAAGAGACCCAGTACTTC.

This clone showed up just a few times. The rearrangement links TRBV28 to TRBJ2-1; 14 bases line up with TRBD2. CDR3 size: 14 residues. Germline CDR1 MDHEN, CDR2 SYDVKM. V lost 6 bases and J lost 7; bases outside the gene matches: 2. DNA of the CDR3: TGTGCCAGCAGCAGACTAGCGGGAGGGAATGAGCAGTTCTTC. Its protein is CASSRLAGGNEQFF.

This chain joins TRBV7-2 and TRBJ2-3; the match to TRBD1 covers 10 bases. The CDR3 has 14 residues. CDR1 is SGHTA and CDR2 is FQGNSA in the germline V gene. With V trimmed by 3 bases and J by 8 bases, 5 bases remained unmatched. CDR3 in amino acids: CASSLGQGISTQYF. The CDR3 nucleotides read TGTGCCAGCAGCTTGGGACAGGGGATAAGTACGCAGTATTTT.

CDR3 coding DNA: TGCAGCGTTACCGGGACAGGGAGCTCTGGGGCCAACGTCCTGACTTTC. This gives the protein CSVTGTGSSGANVLTF. The V gene is TRBV29-1, the J gene TRBJ2-6, with 9 bases identical to TRBD1. The J segment lost 0 bases and the V segment lost 5 bases, leaving 5 bases of the junction unmatched. The germline gives CDR1 SQVTM, CDR2 ANQGSEA. The CDR3 has 16 residues. The variable domain in full, with the rest retrieved from reference TRBV29-1 and TRBJ2-6, is SAVISQKPSRDICQRGTSLTIQCQVDSQVTMMFWYRQQPGQSLTLIATANQGSEATYESGFVIDKFPISRPNLTFSTLTVSNMSPEDSSIYLCSVTGTGSSGANVLTFGAGSRLTVL.

This chain links TRBV7-8 with TRBJ2-7, with 15 bases that match TRBD2. The V gene end was trimmed by 5 bases and the J gene end by 8 bases; junction bases not matched to a gene: 13. This CDR3 region has 17 residues. The germline V gene encodes CDR1 SGHVS and CDR2 FQNEAQ. The CDR3 DNA reads TGTGCCAGCAGCCTGGGACTAGCGGGAGGTCGTGGCGGGAAGCAGTACTTC. This sequence encodes CASSLGLAGGRGGKQYF.

CDR3 coding DNA: TGTGCCAGCAACCGGGATTCGGCAGATACGCAGTATTTT. It codes for CASNRDSADTQYF. The chain combines TRBV2 with TRBJ2-3; D is perhaps TRBD2 (5 bases). CDR1 SNHLY and CDR2 FYNNEI come from the germline V gene. There are 13 residues in the CDR3. V dropped 7 bases and J dropped 4 bases, with 12 bases sitting between them.

This clone has only a few counts. The chain employs TRBV4-3 and TRBJ1-2; the D gene is possibly TRBD1 (6 bases). The CDR3 length is 14 residues. Per the germline V gene, CDR1 is LGHNA and CDR2 is YSLEER. V gave up 3 bases and J gave up 4 bases, with 12 bases separating them. The CDR3 sequence is CASSQGTSSYGYTF. Written as DNA, the CDR3 is TGCGCCAGCAGCCAGGGGACATCGAGCTATGGCTACACCTTC.

There are a few counts of this clone. Other DNA sequences within the sample encode an identical CDR3. This rearrangement joins TRBV30 to TRBJ2-7, with D tentatively TRBD1 (5 bases). The CDR3 covers 11 residues. Trimming took 3 bases from V and 7 from J, leaving 10 bases between them. Germline V CDR1 and CDR2: GTSNPN, SVGIG (reference sequence). The CDR3 is CAWRQGREQYF. In nucleotides, the CDR3 is TGTGCCTGGAGGCAGGGCCGGGAGCAGTACTTC. Together with reference TRBV30 and TRBJ2-7, the CDR3 gives the full variable domain: SQTIHQWPATLVQPVGSPLSLECTVEGTSNPNLYWYRQAAGRGLQLLFYSVGIGQISSEVPQNLSASRPQDRQFILSSKKLLLSDSGFYLCAWRQGREQYFGPGTRLTVT.

This clone turned up a few times. The chain combines TRBV5-6 with TRBJ1-1, with D unclear. From germline, CDR1 is SGHDT and CDR2 YYEEEE. The germline V and J ends were trimmed by 3 bases and 5 bases, with 11 bases remaining between them. The CDR3 runs to 13 residues. This CDR3 reads CASSSVVETEAFF. Written as DNA, the CDR3 is TGTGCCAGCAGCTCGGTAGTAGAGACTGAAGCTTTCTTT.